The 21 T cell receptor beta chains below come from one sample, sequenced in a study of CD8+ T cells in alopecia areata. RNA, once extracted, was reverse transcribed into cDNA for use as the sequencing template. The repertoire was sequenced with immunoSEQ multiplex PCR; TCRdb's copy has only in-frame clones and lacks some. The data contain roughly 130,000 clones, roughly three fifths of them seen just once; the ten biggest clones take up roughly 4.8%. Sequenced here: CD4+ T cells sorted from blood, sampled at week 0. The receptors originated from a human donor with alopecia areata.

The rearrangement joins TRBV7-3 to TRBJ2-5; the D gene is possibly TRBD2 (5 bases). Germline CDR1 is SGHTA and CDR2 is FQGTGA. The V end lost 4 bases, the J end lost 3 bases, and 9 bases lay between the germline ends. This CDR3 contains 13 residues. The CDR3 DNA reads TGTGCCAGCAGCTCTCAAGCGGAAGAGACCCAGTACTTC. This codes for CASSSQAEETQYF.

The chain has TRBV28 and TRBJ2-1; 7 bases align to TRBD2. The CDR3 spans 16 residues. The ends lost 4 bases at V and 0 bases at J; junction bases unmatched: 6. Germline V gene sequence: CDR1 MDHEN, CDR2 SYDVKM. CDR3 DNA sequence: TGTGCCAGCAGTTCTCTAGCGGCCAGCTCCTACAATGAGCAGTTCTTC. Its protein product is CASSSLAASSYNEQFF.

V is TRBV19 and J is TRBJ2-4; D may be TRBD2 (6 bases). Trimming removed 2 bases from V and 2 bases from J, with 13 bases in between. CDR3 size: 16 residues. Germline V CDR1 and CDR2: LNHDA, SQIVND (reference sequence). In nucleotides, the CDR3 is TGTGCCAGTAGTATAATGGGGGAGGATTCCAAAAACATTCAGTACTTC. It translates to CASSIMGEDSKNIQYF. The entire variable domain, with the rest obtained from reference TRBV19 and TRBJ2-4, is as follows: DGGITQSPKYLFRKEGQNVTLSCEQNLNHDAMYWYRQDPGQGLRLIYYSQIVNDFQKGDIAEGYSVSREKKESFPLTVTSAQKNPTAFYLCASSIMGEDSKNIQYFGAGTRLSVL.

The chain joins TRBV14 to TRBJ1-2; D remains ambiguous. The CDR3 covers 16 residues. Germline CDR1 reads SGHDN; CDR2 reads FVKESK. The V gene lost 1 base and the J gene lost 4 bases, with 16 bases spanning the gap. CDR3 amino acids: CASSQGSVRLSYGYTF. The CDR3 nucleotides are TGTGCCAGCAGCCAAGGAAGCGTCAGACTCTCCTATGGCTACACCTTC.

The rearrangement joins TRBV6-6 to TRBJ1-1; D ambiguous. CDR3 length: 13 amino acids. The V end lost 6 bases, the J end lost 1 base, and 9 bases lay between the germline ends. Germline V gene lookup returns CDR1 MNHNY and CDR2 SVGAGI (reference sequence). The CDR3 bases are TGTGCCAGCAGAGAGGACGGGAACACTGAAGCTTTCTTT. The encoded protein is CASREDGNTEAFF.

The CDR3 bases are TGTGCCAGCAGCCAAGCGGGGGGCCTAAGCTCCTACGAGCAGTACTTC. It translates to CASSQAGGLSSYEQYF. This rearrangement joins TRBV4-2 to TRBJ2-7; the D gene is possibly TRBD2 (7 bases). V lost 1 base to trimming and J lost 0 bases, with 13 bases between them. This CDR3 comprises 16 residues. Germline V CDR1 and CDR2: LGHNA, YNFKEQ.

The chain has TRBV30 and TRBJ2-2, with 11 bases matching TRBD2. V was clipped by 8 bases and J by 5 bases; unmatched bases: 13. Germline V gene lookup returns CDR1 GTSNPN and CDR2 SVGIG (reference sequence). CDR3 length: 16 residues. The CDR3 DNA is TGTGCCCGTAACCAGCGACTAGCGGGATCGACCGGGGAGCTGTTTTTT. Translating gives CARNQRLAGSTGELFF.

There are a few counts of this clone. V usage is TRBV25-1 and J usage is TRBJ1-2; 11 positions agree with TRBD1. Germline trimming cut 7 bases from V and 8 bases from J; bases unmatched to any gene: 6. The CDR3 totals 13 residues. In germline, CDR1 is MGHDK, CDR2 SYGVNS. The CDR3 protein is CASKEDRGPGYTF. CDR3 DNA sequence: TGTGCCAGCAAGGAGGACAGGGGGCCCGGCTACACCTTC.

CDR3 nucleotide sequence: TGTGCCAGCAGCTCGGACAATTATGGCTACACCTTC. Protein product: CASSSDNYGYTF. The chain employs TRBV5-5 and TRBJ1-2; D perhaps matches TRBD1 (5 bases). The germline CDR1 and CDR2 sequences are SGHKS and YYEKEE (reference sequence). The CDR3 is made up of 12 amino acids. The germline V and J ends were trimmed by 3 bases and 5 bases, with 8 bases remaining between them.

This clone was found once. J is TRBJ1-2 and V is TRBV6-6; 7 nucleotides align to TRBD1. The CDR3 sequence is 15 residues long. Germline CDR1 MNHNY, CDR2 SVGAGI (reference sequence). With 2 bases clipped from V and 2 bases from J, the junction kept 5 bases outside the gene matches. This CDR3 reads CASSYAGTANYGYTF. As DNA, the CDR3 is TGTGCCAGCAGTTACGCCGGGACAGCAAACTATGGCTACACCTTC.

This clone was observed a handful of times. At the DNA level, this CDR3 is encoded by other sequences in the same sample as well. The chain employs TRBV18 and TRBJ2-6; the D is unclear. Germline CDR1 is KGHSH and CDR2 is LQKENI. The length of the CDR3 is 14 residues. Trimming cost V 6 bases and J 0 bases, with 6 bases left between them. The CDR3 here is CASSPTSGANVLTF. CDR3 in DNA: TGTGCCAGCTCGCCGACCTCTGGGGCCAACGTCCTGACTTTC.

The V and J genes are TRBV19 and TRBJ2-5; TRBD1 agrees at 8 bases. Germline trimming cut 1 base from V and 3 bases from J; bases unmatched to any gene: 4. Germline V CDR1 and CDR2: LNHDA, SQIVND (reference sequence). This CDR3 region has 15 residues. The CDR3 nucleotides are TGTGCCAGTAGTATAGCGACAGGGGCCGAAGAGACCCAGTACTTC. It yields the protein CASSIATGAEETQYF.

The V and J genes are TRBV30 and TRBJ1-2; TRBD1 might be the D (5 bases). The ends were cut back, 3 bases at V and 8 bases at J, with 13 bases in the middle. The CDR3 contains 12 residues. Germline CDR1 reads GTSNPN; CDR2 reads SVGIG (reference sequence). The CDR3: CAWRAGTWGYTF. In DNA, the CDR3 is TGTGCCTGGAGGGCAGGGACCTGGGGCTACACCTTC.

V gene TRBV5-1 combines with J gene TRBJ2-7; D gene ambiguous. Trimming removed 0 bases at V and 3 bases at J, with 7 bases between. CDR3 length: 13 amino acids. Germline CDR1 SGHRS, CDR2 YFSETQ. The CDR3 loop is CASSLDTYYEQYF. CDR3 DNA: TGCGCCAGCAGCTTGGACACCTACTACGAGCAGTACTTC.

The genes are TRBV2 and TRBJ2-7, with D perhaps matching TRBD2 (5 bases). The V end lost 6 bases, the J end lost 4 bases, and 13 bases lay between the germline ends. The CDR3 is 13 residues long. Germline lookup yields CDR1 SNHLY and CDR2 FYNNEI. CDR3 in DNA: TGTGCCAGCAGATGGGAGCTCGGGTACGAGCAGTACTTC. This translates into CASRWELGYEQYF. Supplemented by reference TRBV2 and TRBJ2-7, the full variable domain reads EPEVTQTPSHQVTQMGQEVILRCVPISNHLYFYWYRQILGQKVEFLVSFYNNEISEKSEIFDDQFSVERPDGSNFTLKIRSTKLEDSAMYFCASRWELGYEQYFGPGTRLTVT.

This clone was picked up one time. The chain employs TRBV5-1 and TRBJ1-1; perhaps TRBD1 as D (6 bases). This CDR3 has 15 amino acids. Germline V gene data show CDR1 as SGHRS and CDR2 as YFSETQ. V lost 6 bases to trimming and J lost 0 bases, with 15 bases between them. CDR3 coding DNA: TGCGCCAGCACCCGCGGGACACAACTGAACACTGAAGCTTTCTTT. As protein: CASTRGTQLNTEAFF.

The chain is built from TRBV5-1 and TRBJ2-7; D might be TRBD2 (5 bases). Germline V gene data show CDR1 as SGHRS and CDR2 as YFSETQ. With 0 bases removed from V and 4 bases from J, the gap between germline ends came to 17 bases. CDR3 size: 16 residues. Here the CDR3 reads CASSLVSGLPLYEQYF. CDR3 bases: TGCGCCAGCAGCTTGGTTTCCGGACTCCCATTATACGAGCAGTACTTC. The full variable domain, rest sourced from reference TRBV5-1 and TRBJ2-7, is KAGVTQTPRYLIKTRGQQVTLSCSPISGHRSVSWYQQTPGQGLQFLFEYFSETQRNKGNFPGRFSGRQFSNSRSEMNVSTLELGDSALYLCASSLVSGLPLYEQYFGPGTRLTVT.

This clone occurred a few times. CDR3 sequence reads: CASSFRGDNEKLFF. The CDR3 DNA reads TGTGCCAGCAGCTTCAGGGGGGATAATGAAAAACTGTTTTTT. The chain joins TRBV7-2 to TRBJ1-4; 7 nucleotides agree with TRBD1. V lost 3 bases and J lost 4; bases outside the gene matches: 2. This CDR3 contains 14 residues. Germline V CDR1 and CDR2: SGHTA, FQGNSA.

The rearrangement links TRBV5-4 to TRBJ2-2, with 8 positions matching TRBD1. The CDR3 spans 15 residues. CDR1 and CDR2 from the germline V gene are SGHNT and YYREEE (reference sequence). V dropped 4 bases and J dropped 3; count of bases not matched to a gene: 5. For the CDR3, the DNA is TGTGCCAGCAGCGAAGACAGGGGATACACCGGGGAGCTGTTTTTT. Its translation is CASSEDRGYTGELFF. The full variable domain, rest sourced from reference TRBV5-4 and TRBJ2-2, is ETGVTQSPTHLIKTRGQQVTLRCSSQSGHNTVSWYQQALGQGPQFIFQYYREEENGRGNFPPRFSGLQFPNYSSELNVNALELDDSALYLCASSEDRGYTGELFFGEGSRLTVL.

This sequence joins TRBV28 and TRBJ1-3; 9 positions match TRBD1. This CDR3 comprises 14 residues. Trimming removed 11 bases from V and 1 base from J; junction bases left unmatched: 6. CDR1 and CDR2 from the germline V gene are MDHEN and SYDVKM. The CDR3 nucleotides read TGTGCCTCGCAGACAGGGGGTTCTGGAAACACCATATATTTT. Its protein product is CASQTGGSGNTIYF.

This clone was seen once. J is TRBJ2-1 and V is TRBV4-3, with D uncertain. The V end was cut by 4 bases, the J end by 6 bases, with 1 base between. This CDR3 comprises 10 residues. Per the germline V gene, CDR1 is LGHNA and CDR2 is YSLEER. CDR3 bases: TGCGCCAGCAGCCTCAATGAGCAGTTCTTC. It specifies CASSLNEQFF.